The rows below give T cell receptor beta chains drawn from one sample of a study of shared clonotypes between healthy human individuals. Assay used: immunoSEQ multiplex PCR; TCRdb lists only in-frame clones, some missing. The sample records some 630,000 clones, about 78% being singletons. The specimen was memory CD4+ T cells sorted from blood. All receptors come from a woman in her 30s in good health. Each CDR3 is given with its conserved first and last residue. A D gene is named only where the DNA matches it firmly. Expanded clones get a size class; other rows say once, few or many, or leave the size out.

TRBV28	TRBJ1-1	TRBD1	NA	CASSLGAGGESTEAFF	TGTGCCAGCAGTTTAGGGGCAGGGGGCGAAAGCACTGAAGCTTTCTTT
TRBV25-1	TRBJ1-1	NA	NA	CASRLRGEAFF	TGTGCCAGCCGTTTAAGGGGTGAAGCTTTCTTT
TRBV10-1	TRBJ2-1	TRBD2	NA	CATSAGSYNEQFF	TGCGCCACTTCAGCGGGATCTTACAATGAGCAGTTCTTC
TRBV6-5	TRBJ2-3	NA	NA	CASSYAGSSADTQYF	TGTGCCAGCAGTTACGCCGGGAGTTCAGCAGATACGCAGTATTTT
TRBV5-1	TRBJ2-3	TRBD2	NA	CASSLAGGPSGTDTQYF	TGCGCCAGCAGCTTAGCGGGAGGGCCTTCAGGGACAGATACGCAGTATTTT
TRBV7-9	TRBJ2-7	NA	NA	CASSSGGFSYEQYF	TGTGCCAGCAGCTCTGGGGGGTTCTCCTACGAGCAGTACTTC
TRBV4-1	TRBJ1-5	NA	many	CASSQSGTLGEPQHF	TGCGCCAGCAGCCAATCCGGGACCTTAGGGGAGCCCCAGCATTTT
TRBV5-1	TRBJ1-2	TRBD1	NA	CASSLWTGEDGYTF	TGCGCCAGCAGCTTGTGGACAGGGGAGGATGGCTACACCTTC
TRBV14	TRBJ2-7	NA	NA	CASSQVAARAHEQYF	TGTGCCAGCAGCCAAGTGGCCGCAAGGGCACACGAGCAGTACTTC
TRBV27	TRBJ2-2	TRBD1	NA	CASRITGVDTGELFF	TGTGCCAGCAGGATCACAGGGGTTGACACCGGGGAGCTGTTTTTT
TRBV5-1	TRBJ1-4	TRBD1	NA	CASSSIFSGTGGEKLFF	TGCGCCAGCAGCTCAATTTTTTCCGGGACAGGGGGTGAAAAACTGTTTTTT
TRBV16	TRBJ2-1	TRBD2	NA	CASSPRRAGRDEQFF	TGTGCCAGCAGCCCCAGGAGGGCAGGGAGGGATGAGCAGTTCTTC
TRBV28	TRBJ2-2	NA	NA	CASSSYRVPGELFF	TGTGCCAGCAGTTCCTATAGGGTTCCCGGGGAGCTGTTTTTT
TRBV19	TRBJ1-5	NA	NA	CASSTSRRTASNQPQHF	TGTGCCAGTAGTACTTCCCGGAGGACAGCTAGCAATCAGCCCCAGCATTTT
TRBV27	TRBJ1-5	NA	once	CASTTGQNQPQHF	TGTGCCAGCACCACCGGACAGAATCAGCCCCAGCATTTT
TRBV19	TRBJ2-1	NA	NA	CASSMDRDSGYNEQFF	TGTGCCAGTAGTATGGATAGAGACAGTGGCTACAATGAGCAGTTCTTC
TRBV25-1	TRBJ1-6	NA	NA	CASTEGEGWNSPLHF	TGTGCCAGCACCGAAGGAGAGGGGTGGAATTCACCCCTCCACTTT
TRBV7-6	TRBJ2-4	NA	NA	CASSLGEGNIQYF	TGTGCCAGCAGCTTAGGCGAGGGAAACATTCAGTACTTC
TRBV6-6	TRBJ2-7	TRBD1	few	CASRARDRGFDEQYF	TGTGCCAGCAGGGCTAGGGACAGGGGTTTCGACGAGCAGTACTTC
TRBV25-1	TRBJ2-2	NA	once	CARDRPNTGELFF	TGTGCCAGGGACAGACCCAACACCGGGGAGCTGTTTTTT
TRBV5-1	TRBJ2-5	TRBD2	NA	CASSLLAGGGETQYF	TGCGCCAGCAGCTTACTAGCGGGAGGTGGAGAGACCCAGTACTTC
TRBV5-1	TRBJ2-1	TRBD1	few	CASSLGDRDLNEQFF	TGCGCCAGCAGCTTGGGGGACAGAGACCTCAATGAGCAGTTCTTC
TRBV5-4	TRBJ2-1	NA	NA	CASSRAVFEENEQFF	TGTGCCAGCAGCCGAGCTGTGTTTGAGGAAAATGAGCAGTTCTTC
TRBV4-2	TRBJ2-1	NA	NA	CASSVSQLATYNEQFF	TGTGCCAGCAGCGTATCCCAATTAGCCACCTACAATGAGCAGTTCTTC
TRBV28	TRBJ2-3	NA	NA	CASSLAGARDTQYF	TGTGCCAGCAGTTTGGCCGGGGCGCGAGATACGCAGTATTTT
TRBV7-3	TRBJ2-1	TRBD2	NA	CASSRRSGVYNEQFF	TGTGCCAGCAGCCGACGTAGCGGGGTCTACAATGAGCAGTTCTTC
TRBV12-2	TRBJ2-7	NA	NA	CASRLELRFRGDEQYF	TGTGCAAGTCGCTTAGAGCTTCGTTTCCGTGGGGACGAGCAGTACTTC
TRBV30	TRBJ1-5	NA	NA	CAWSRGGEHPQHF	TGTGCCTGGAGTAGGGGGGGTGAGCACCCCCAGCATTTT
TRBV18	TRBJ2-2	NA	NA	CASSPPLGTAGELFF	TGTGCCAGCTCACCACCTCTCGGGACGGCCGGGGAGCTGTTTTTT
TRBV2	TRBJ1-1	NA	few	CASKETVGGRTAFF	TGTGCCAGCAAGGAGACCGTTGGGGGCAGGACGGCTTTCTTT
TRBV28	TRBJ2-6	NA	NA	CASSWGRGANVLTF	TGTGCCAGCAGTTGGGGAAGGGGGGCCAACGTCCTGACTTTC
TRBV2	TRBJ2-6	NA	few	CASSEGYGANVLTF	TGTGCCAGCAGTGAGGGGTACGGGGCCAACGTCCTGACTTTC
TRBV18	TRBJ1-2	TRBD1	few	CASSPLDRANGYTF	TGTGCCAGCTCACCTTTGGACAGGGCAAATGGCTACACCTTC
TRBV15	TRBJ1-3	TRBD1	NA	CATSANRQGWSGNTIYF	TGTGCCACCAGCGCAAACAGACAGGGGTGGTCTGGAAACACCATATATTTT
TRBV4-1	TRBJ1-5	TRBD1	NA	CASSQGPGQDNQPQHF	TGCGCCAGCAGCCAAGGCCCGGGACAGGACAATCAGCCCCAGCATTTT
TRBV5-1	TRBJ1-2	NA	NA	CASSIIQGNYGYTF	TGCGCCAGCAGCATCATACAGGGAAACTATGGCTACACCTTC
TRBV19	TRBJ1-5	TRBD1	NA	CASSAYRGPGLDQPQHF	TGTGCCAGTAGTGCATACAGGGGTCCCGGCTTAGATCAGCCCCAGCATTTT
TRBV6-5	TRBJ1-1	NA	NA	CASSIAGTGRTEAFF	TGTGCCAGCAGTATAGCCGGGACCGGGCGCACTGAAGCTTTCTTT
TRBV5-4	TRBJ2-7	TRBD2	NA	CASSLGLAGGPNGEQYF	TGTGCCAGCAGCTTGGGACTAGCGGGAGGGCCAAACGGCGAGCAGTACTTC
TRBV29-1	TRBJ1-4	NA	NA	CSAPWGGQGKLFF	TGCAGCGCCCCCTGGGGGGGTCAAGGAAAACTGTTTTTT
TRBV14	TRBJ2-7	NA	NA	CASSQDKGPYEQYF	TGTGCCAGCAGCCAAGATAAGGGCCCCTACGAGCAGTACTTC
TRBV18	TRBJ2-6	TRBD1	NA	CASSRQGLSGANVLTF	TGTGCCAGCTCACGACAGGGCCTCTCTGGGGCCAACGTCCTGACTTTC
TRBV5-8	TRBJ2-1	NA	NA	CASSPRTGSSEQFF	TGTGCCAGCAGCCCGCGGACTGGTTCGTCCGAGCAGTTCTTC
TRBV19	TRBJ1-3	NA	NA	CASRLQAGSGNTIYF	TGTGCCAGTAGACTCCAGGCCGGCTCTGGAAACACCATATATTTT
TRBV6-5	TRBJ1-4	NA	NA	CASRSRGGDEKLFF	TGTGCCAGCAGAAGCAGGGGCGGAGATGAAAAACTGTTTTTT
TRBV6-6	TRBJ2-2	NA	NA	CASGGASVYRELFF	TGTGCCAGCGGAGGGGCGTCAGTATACCGGGAGCTGTTTTTT